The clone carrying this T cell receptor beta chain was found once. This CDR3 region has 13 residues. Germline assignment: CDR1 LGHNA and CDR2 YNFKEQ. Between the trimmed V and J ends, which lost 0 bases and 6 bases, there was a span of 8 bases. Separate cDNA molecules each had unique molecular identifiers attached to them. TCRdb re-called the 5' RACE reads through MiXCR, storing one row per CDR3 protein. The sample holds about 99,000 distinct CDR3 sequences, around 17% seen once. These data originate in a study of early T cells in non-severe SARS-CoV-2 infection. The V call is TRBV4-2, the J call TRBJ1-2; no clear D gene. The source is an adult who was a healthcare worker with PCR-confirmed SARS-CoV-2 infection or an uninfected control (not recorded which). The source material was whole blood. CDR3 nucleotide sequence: TGTGCCAGCAGCCAAGAGTCAGGAGATGGCTACACCTTC. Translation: CASSQESGDGYTF.